These T cell receptor beta chains were read from a single sample in a study of human T cells and chemical hapten exposure. MiXCR was run by TCRdb on the RACE reads, yielding one entry per CDR3 protein. The data hold 75,000 to 90,000 distinct CDR3 sequences, with about a tenth observed a single time. Sequencing was performed on whole blood, taken in connection with sensitization to the hapten diphenylcyclopropenone (DPC). These receptors all come from a woman aged 45-59 years with alopecia areata. Some clones in this sample may be carry-over from other donors' samples. CDR3s include the opening cysteine and the closing phenylalanine or tryptophan. D genes are given only for firm matches. Size is stated for part of the rows, as once, few or many counts, or as a class when the clone is expanded.

d_call	clone_size	j_call	v_call	cdr3_aa	cdr3_nt
NA	many	TRBJ1-4	TRBV12-3/TRBV12-4	CASTLSSPTNEKLFF	TGTGCCAGCACTCTGTCATCTCCAACTAATGAAAAACTGTTTTTT
NA	many	TRBJ2-5	TRBV20-1	CSARENGRQDETQYF	TGCAGTGCTAGAGAGAACGGGAGACAGGATGAGACCCAGTACTTC
NA	NA	TRBJ2-3	TRBV27	CASSLSPQDTQYF	TGTGCCAGCAGTTTATCTCCGCAGGATACGCAGTATTTT
TRBD1	many	TRBJ2-4	TRBV11-1	CASSLGGTGNIQYF	TGTGCCAGCAGCTTAGGCGGGACAGGAAACATTCAGTACTTC
NA	few	TRBJ2-6	TRBV5-5	CASSLSGGTGANVLTF	TGTGCCAGCAGCTTATCAGGGGGGACTGGGGCCAACGTCCTGACTTTC
NA	many	TRBJ2-7	TRBV12-3/TRBV12-4	CASSLQGPNYEQYF	TGTGCCAGCAGTTTGCAGGGCCCCAACTACGAGCAGTACTTC
NA	many	TRBJ2-1	TRBV29-1	CSVAGTHNEQFF	TGCAGCGTTGCAGGGACCCACAATGAGCAGTTCTTC
NA	many	TRBJ1-1	TRBV7-6	CASSLEPSTGEAFF	TGTGCCAGCAGCTTAGAGCCCAGTACAGGGGAAGCTTTCTTT
NA	few	TRBJ2-1	TRBV21-1	CASSKLAAEQGAINEQFF	TGTGCCAGCAGCAAGCTCGCGGCGGAGCAGGGGGCCATCAATGAGCAGTTCTTC
TRBD2	many	TRBJ2-7	TRBV6-2/TRBV6-3	CASSGSGRGFEQYF	TGTGCCAGCAGCGGTAGCGGGAGGGGTTTCGAGCAGTACTTC
TRBD1	many	TRBJ1-1	TRBV18	CASSPMQGAPRTEAFF	TGTGCCAGCTCACCAATGCAGGGGGCGCCCCGGACTGAAGCTTTCTTT
TRBD1	few	TRBJ2-3	TRBV20-1	CSASDRGGTDTQYF	TGCAGTGCTTCCGACAGGGGTGGCACAGATACGCAGTATTTT
NA	many	TRBJ2-2	TRBV20-1	CSARDPSGASGPNTGELFF	TGCAGTGCTAGAGACCCATCAGGGGCTAGCGGTCCGAACACCGGGGAGCTGTTTTTT
TRBD2	once	TRBJ2-7	TRBV20-1	CSARGGTSGNLYEQYF	TGTAGTGCTAGAGGGGGGACTAGCGGGAACCTATACGAGCAGTACTTC
TRBD1	many	TRBJ1-1	TRBV5-1	CASRQGSFANTEAFF	TGCGCCAGCAGACAGGGGAGTTTCGCGAACACTGAAGCTTTCTTT
TRBD1	NA	TRBJ1-2	TRBV29-1	CSVETGNSYGYTF	TGCAGCGTTGAGACAGGGAATAGCTATGGCTACACCTTC